A single sample gave rise to the 26 T cell receptor beta chains below, sequenced in a study of regulatory T cells in long-lasting Graves disease. Arm-PCR of CDR3 regions and iRepertoire HTBI primers were used to build TCR beta libraries. MiXCR was run by TCRdb on the multiplex PCR reads, yielding one entry per CDR3 protein. The data contain some 420,000 distinct CDR3 sequences, 22% of them singletons. Stated time point: persistent/refractory GD, antithyroid drugs over 5 years with positive TRAb. Extracted RNA from PBMCs served as the source of the TCR library. This material consisted of peripheral blood mononuclear cells (PBMCs), taken when the disease was refractory, from a patient treated with antithyroid drugs. The receptors come from a female donor with Graves disease.

Turning to this clonotype: The CDR3 ends on some other residue instead of the conserved phenylalanine or tryptophan, so this is likely a read error. The rearrangement uses TRBV6-1 and TRBJ1-1, with a weak D call TRBD1 (6 bases). CDR1 MNHNS and CDR2 SASEGT come from the germline V gene. V lost 6 bases to trimming and J lost 6 bases, with 11 bases between them. The CDR3 has 12 amino acids. CDR3 DNA sequence: TGTGCCAGCAGCAGGGGTTTCGCTGAAGCTTTCCTT. This codes for CASSRGFAEAFL.

This rearrangement joins TRBV28 to TRBJ2-6; tentatively, D is TRBD1 or TRBD2 (5 bases each). The ends were cut back, 5 bases at V and 2 bases at J, with 13 bases in the middle. Looked up from germline, CDR1 is MDHEN and CDR2 is SYDVKM. The CDR3 totals 16 residues. The CDR3 region is CASSVLRDPGANVLTF. The CDR3, as DNA: TGTGCCAGCAGTGTACTGAGGGACCCTGGGGCCAACGTCCTGACTTTC.

V usage is TRBV6-9 and J usage is TRBJ2-2; 11 nucleotides match TRBD2. This CDR3 has 17 amino acids. Unmatched junction bases numbered 9, after V lost 4 bases and J lost 5 bases. Germline V gene sequence: CDR1 MNHGY, CDR2 SVAAGI. CDR3 region: CASSFLAGGPETGELFF. The CDR3 nucleotides are TGTGCCAGCAGTTTCTTAGCGGGGGGGCCGGAAACCGGGGAGCTGTTTTTT.

V and J are TRBV6-5 and TRBJ2-2, with a tentative D call TRBD2 (5 bases). Germline-derived CDR1 and CDR2 are MNHEY and SVGAGI. V was trimmed by 4 bases and J by 5 bases, leaving 14 bases between them. The CDR3 is 15 amino acids. The CDR3 sequence: CASSFLRRGTGELFF. As DNA, the CDR3 is TGTGCCAGCAGTTTCCTCCGACGGGGTACCGGGGAGCTGTTTTTT.

As to this clonotype: One base separates it from a far larger clone, so it is likely a read error. The J gene is TRBJ2-7, the V gene TRBV20-1; 9 nucleotides agree with TRBD2. CDR1 DFQATT and CDR2 SNEGSKA come from the germline V gene (reference sequence). The junction had 2 bases not matched to a gene; V was cut back by 2 bases and J by 3 bases. This CDR3 comprises 13 residues. CDR3 DNA sequence: TGCAGTGCTAGACTAGCGGGAATCTACGAGCAGTACTTC. It specifies CSARLAGIYEQYF.

This clonotype was seen repeatedly, ten times or more. The rearrangement joins TRBV28 to TRBJ1-6; TRBD1 might be the D (5 bases). The CDR3 loop spans 15 amino acids. The V end lost 4 bases, the J end lost 6 bases, and 13 bases lay between the germline ends. The germline CDR1 and CDR2 sequences are MDHEN and SYDVKM. CDR3 sequence: CASSSGGNLNSPLHF. CDR3 coding DNA: TGTGCCAGCAGTTCCGGGGGGAACCTTAATTCACCCCTCCACTTT. The full variable domain, with the rest looked up from reference TRBV28 and TRBJ1-6, is DVKVTQSSRYLVKRTGEKVFLECVQDMDHENMFWYRQDPGLGLRLIYFSYDVKMKEKGDIPEGYSVSREKKERFSLILESASTNQTSMYLCASSSGGNLNSPLHFGNGTRLTVT.

This clonotype was counted a few times. The chain carries TRBV6-9 and TRBJ1-5; D unclear. The germline gives CDR1 MNHGY, CDR2 SVAAGI. V lost 3 bases to trimming and J lost 4 bases, with 10 bases between them. The length of the CDR3 is 14 residues. CDR3 loop: CASSYEYRNQPQHF. The CDR3 DNA follows: TGTGCCAGCAGTTACGAGTATCGGAATCAGCCCCAGCATTTT.

The J gene is TRBJ2-3, the V gene TRBV12-3 or TRBV12-4; D tentatively fits TRBD1 or TRBD2 (5 bases each). The V and J ends lost 7 bases and 1 base respectively, with 12 bases between them. The length of the CDR3 is 14 residues. CDR3 bases: TGTGCCAGCATCTATCTGGGGGGCACAGATACGCAGTATTTT. This translates into CASIYLGGTDTQYF.

The chain combines TRBV25-1 with TRBJ1-5; no clear D gene. The germline gives CDR1 MGHDK, CDR2 SYGVNS. V was pared by 3 bases and J by 9 bases, with 6 bases between. The CDR3 is made up of 11 amino acids. This CDR3 is CASSDGGPQHF. DNA of the CDR3: TGTGCCAGCAGTGACGGTGGGCCCCAGCATTTT.

This clonotype came up many times. V gene TRBV11-2 combines with J gene TRBJ1-2; D unresolved. CDR3 length: 17 amino acids. Germline V gene data show CDR1 as SGHAT and CDR2 as FQNNGV. Trimming took 5 bases from V and 0 from J, leaving 19 bases between them. The CDR3 DNA sequence: TGTGCCAGCAGCCCAACCCCTTCCTTCGGGGCTAACTATGGCTACACCTTC. It yields the protein CASSPTPSFGANYGYTF.

This clonotype was recorded at least ten times. The chain joins TRBV28 to TRBJ2-2, with D hard to call. V lost 10 bases to trimming and J lost 0 bases, with 9 bases between them. The germline CDR1 and CDR2 sequences are MDHEN and SYDVKM. The CDR3 is 13 residues long. The CDR3 protein is CATTVANTGELFF. The CDR3 DNA reads as TGTGCCACTACAGTCGCGAACACCGGGGAGCTGTTTTTT.

V is TRBV12-3 or TRBV12-4 and J is TRBJ2-4; D is perhaps TRBD2 (5 bases). Trimming shortened V by 8 bases and J by 8 bases, and 16 bases separated the two germline ends. This CDR3 contains 13 residues. In nucleotides, the CDR3 is TGTGCCAGCGGGATGGGAGCGATGGACATTCAGTACTTC. It codes for CASGMGAMDIQYF.

About this clonotype: This may arise from a read error, as a much more abundant clone is one base away. The chain is built from TRBV14 and TRBJ1-4; D uncertain. Germline CDR1 SGHDN, CDR2 FVKESK. V gave up 7 bases and J gave up 4 bases, with 19 bases separating them. This CDR3 spans 16 amino acids. The CDR3 region is CASIRVRNSYNEKLFF. CDR3 nucleotide sequence: TGTGCCAGCATCCGAGTTCGCAACAGCTATAATGAAAAACTGTTTTTT.

This clonotype came up many times. This chain uses TRBV12-3 or TRBV12-4 with TRBJ1-4, with D unresolved. Deletions cut 3 bases from V and 2 bases from J, with 7 bases between. CDR3 length: 14 residues. The CDR3 bases are TGTGCCAGCAGTTTGAAATCGACTAATGAAAAACTGTTTTTT. Its protein is CASSLKSTNEKLFF.

This clonotype appeared a few times. The chain has TRBV30 and TRBJ1-2, with D maybe TRBD1 (6 bases). CDR1 and CDR2 (germline): GTSNPN, SVGIG (reference sequence). This CDR3 has 15 amino acids. V was trimmed by 4 bases and J by 4 bases, leaving 19 bases between them. Written as DNA, the CDR3 is TGTGCCTGGACCCCCCTGGACAGCGAAATCTATGGCTACACCTTC. Translated: CAWTPLDSEIYGYTF.

Comment on this clonotype: Possible read error: a much larger clone is one base away. The chain joins TRBV6-5 to TRBJ2-7; no clear D gene. The length of the CDR3 is 14 residues. CDR1 is MNHEY and CDR2 is SVGAGI in the germline V gene. The DNA of the CDR3 is TGTGCCAGCAGTTACTCGACCGGATCCTACGAGCGGTACTTC. Its protein product is CASSYSTGSYERYF.

The chain combines TRBV12-3 or TRBV12-4 with TRBJ2-6, with D possibly TRBD1 on 5 matching bases. The CDR3 totals 18 residues. With 8 bases removed from V and 0 bases from J, the gap between germline ends came to 20 bases. The chain's CDR3 is CASGSSFETASGANVLTF. The CDR3 DNA reads TGTGCCAGCGGGTCGTCGTTCGAGACAGCCTCTGGGGCCAACGTCCTGACTTTC.

This clonotype has just a few counts. This rearrangement joins TRBV6-2 or TRBV6-3 to TRBJ1-1; TRBD1 agrees at 9 bases. The CDR3 spans 14 residues. Per the germline V gene, CDR1 is MNHEY and CDR2 is SVGEGT. The V gene end was trimmed by 6 bases and the J gene end by 6 bases; junction bases not matched to a gene: 8. The CDR3 DNA is TGTGCCAGCAGCCGGGACAGGGAGACGGCTGAAGCTTTCTTT. Its translation: CASSRDRETAEAFF.

Many counts were recorded for this clonotype. The V gene is TRBV28, the J gene TRBJ1-1; a possible D gene is TRBD1 (5 bases). In germline, CDR1 is MDHEN, CDR2 SYDVKM. Trimming took 5 bases from V and 5 from J, leaving 15 bases between them. CDR3 length equals 14 residues. CDR3 nucleotide sequence: TGTGCCAGCAGTGTAGCCGGGACGCGGACTGAAGCTTTCTTT. It yields the protein CASSVAGTRTEAFF. Looking up the rest from reference TRBV28 and TRBJ1-1 gives the full variable domain: DVKVTQSSRYLVKRTGEKVFLECVQDMDHENMFWYRQDPGLGLRLIYFSYDVKMKEKGDIPEGYSVSREKKERFSLILESASTNQTSMYLCASSVAGTRTEAFFGQGTRLTVV.

The chain has TRBV5-1 and TRBJ2-7; D ambiguous. CDR1 is SGHRS and CDR2 is YFSETQ in the germline V gene. Trimming pared 4 bases from V and 0 bases from J, leaving 11 bases between. The CDR3 extends over 14 amino acids. The CDR3 loop reads CASSARPNSYEQYF. The CDR3 DNA follows: TGCGCCAGCAGCGCCAGACCAAACTCCTACGAGCAGTACTTC.

The V and J genes are TRBV29-1 and TRBJ1-1, with a possible D match to TRBD1 (6 bases). The germline gives CDR1 SQVTM, CDR2 ANQGSEA. V gave up 8 bases and J gave up 4 bases, with 17 bases separating them. The CDR3 consists of 13 residues. For the CDR3, the DNA is TGCAGCCTCGACGGGGGGCTCGGCACTGAAGCTTTCTTT. It is translated as CSLDGGLGTEAFF. Full variable domain (rest looked up from reference TRBV29-1 and TRBJ1-1): SAVISQKPSRDICQRGTSLTIQCQVDSQVTMMFWYRQQPGQSLTLIATANQGSEATYESGFVIDKFPISRPNLTFSTLTVSNMSPEDSSIYLCSLDGGLGTEAFFGQGTRLTVV.

Regarding this clonotype: Possible read error: a much larger clone is one base away. The chain combines TRBV6-2 or TRBV6-3 with TRBJ1-4, with D possibly matching TRBD1 (6 bases). Germline lookup yields CDR1 MNHEY and CDR2 SVGEGT. The V gene lost 2 bases and the J gene lost 4 bases, with 17 bases spanning the gap. The CDR3 totals 17 residues. The CDR3 here is CASSYAGGPGNNEKLFF. The CDR3 nucleotides are TGTGCCAGCAGTTACGCGGGGGGGCCAGGAAATAATGAAAAACTGTTTTTT.

This clonotype was found many times. The V call is TRBV28, the J call TRBJ2-7, with TRBD2 identical over 7 bases. CDR1 and CDR2 (germline): MDHEN, SYDVKM. The CDR3 has 14 amino acids. The trim removed 3 bases at V and 4 bases at J, leaving 6 bases unmatched. The CDR3 loop reads CASSLSPSGYEQYF. DNA for the CDR3: TGTGCCAGCAGTTTGTCTCCTAGCGGTTACGAGCAGTACTTC. Drawing the rest from reference TRBV28 and TRBJ2-7, the complete variable domain is DVKVTQSSRYLVKRTGEKVFLECVQDMDHENMFWYRQDPGLGLRLIYFSYDVKMKEKGDIPEGYSVSREKKERFSLILESASTNQTSMYLCASSLSPSGYEQYFGPGTRLTVT.

This chain uses TRBV19 with TRBJ1-2, with D possibly being TRBD1 (6 bases). The V end lost 5 bases, the J end lost 0 bases, and 19 bases lay between the germline ends. CDR1 is LNHDA, CDR2 SQIVND, per germline (reference sequence). The CDR3 sequence is 17 residues long. CDR3 in amino acids: CASSRTQGSLTNYGYTF. In DNA, the CDR3 is TGTGCCAGTAGTCGCACTCAGGGGTCTTTAACTAACTATGGCTACACCTTC.

The gene calls are TRBV28 and TRBJ2-1; D might be TRBD2 (6 bases). The CDR3 runs 15 residues. V lost 4 bases and J 0 bases, leaving 10 bases between the germline ends. Germline assignment: CDR1 MDHEN and CDR2 SYDVKM. This CDR3 reads CASSWVGLSYNEQFF. The DNA of the CDR3 is TGTGCCAGCAGTTGGGTGGGACTCTCCTACAATGAGCAGTTCTTC.

The chain couples TRBV10-3 to TRBJ2-1; D is unclear. Germline CDR1 is ENHRY and CDR2 is SYGVKD. There are 16 residues in the CDR3. V shed 6 bases and J shed 2 bases, with 17 bases lying between them. For the CDR3, the DNA is TGTGCCATCAGGCCGAGGTTCCTAGACGCCTACAATGAGCAGTTCTTC. It specifies CAIRPRFLDAYNEQFF.